Listed below are T cell receptor beta chains from one sample, sequenced in a study of blood T cell repertoires in COVID-19. Profiling relied on immunoSEQ multiplex PCR, and the TCRdb table lists in-frame clones only, not all of them. The sample holds some 150,000 clones; about 75% are singletons and the top ten take roughly 2.9%. Source material: PBMCs or T cells enriched from blood (not recorded which). Every receptor here comes from a woman aged 50 to 65 who had recovered from COVID-19. CDR3s include the opening cysteine and the closing phenylalanine or tryptophan. A D gene is named only where the DNA matches it firmly. The size field is filled for only some rows; it gives once, few, many or a size class.

j_gene,d_gene,abundance,v_gene,CDR3nt,CDR3aa
TRBJ1-1,.,.,TRBV18,TGTGCCAGCTCACCAGAAGGGGGGGCACGCACTGAAGCTTTCTTT,CASSPEGGARTEAFF
TRBJ1-6,.,.,TRBV27,TGTGCCAGCAGTTTAGTGGGAGGCCCCCTCCACTTT,CASSLVGGPLHF
TRBJ2-2,.,.,TRBV4-1,TGCGCCAGCAGACAACCGGGACAAGGGTCCCCCCGGTCGGAGCTGTTTTTT,CASRQPGQGSPRSELFF
TRBJ1-1,TRBD1,few,TRBV18,TGTGCCAGCTCACCAGACAGGGGGTCGGACACTGAAGCTTTCTTT,CASSPDRGSDTEAFF
TRBJ2-7,TRBD2,.,TRBV6-5,TGTGCCAGCAGAGCGACTAGCATGGCGGGCGAGCAGTACTTC,CASRATSMAGEQYF
TRBJ2-7,.,once,TRBV4-1,TGCGCCAGCAGCCAAGTTAGGGGTGGCAGCTCCTACGAGCAGTACTTC,CASSQVRGGSSYEQYF
TRBJ2-5,.,.,TRBV19,TGTGCCAGTAGTAGAGACGGGGAGACCCAGTACTTC,CASSRDGETQYF
TRBJ2-7,.,.,TRBV20-1,TGCAGTGCTATCCGGGACACGCAGTACTTC,CSAIRDTQYF
TRBJ2-7,TRBD1,.,TRBV28,TGTGCCAGCAAAAGACAGGGGGTTCTATACGAGCAGTACTTC,CASKRQGVLYEQYF
TRBJ2-5,TRBD2,few,TRBV11-3,TGTGCCAGCAGCCCCACCCTAACTAGCGGGGGGTTGGGGACCCAGTACTTC,CASSPTLTSGGLGTQYF
TRBJ2-1,TRBD2,.,TRBV7-8,TGTGCCAGCAGCTTAGAAGTTACTAGCGGAGTAGCCCCCCCCTACAATGAGCAGTTCTTC,CASSLEVTSGVAPPYNEQFF
TRBJ1-2,.,.,TRBV5-8,TGTGCCAGCAGCTTCAGAGAGCGAAGGGGCTACACCTTC,CASSFRERRGYTF
TRBJ2-1,.,.,TRBV2,TGTGCGGGAGCGCTCGGGGATGAGCAGTTCTTC,CAGALGDEQFF
TRBJ2-3,TRBD1,.,TRBV5-1,TGCGCCAGCAGCTATATCACGGGACAGGGGAGGACAGATACGCAGTATTTT,CASSYITGQGRTDTQYF
TRBJ2-7,TRBD1,.,TRBV18,TGTGCCAGCTCGCCAGACAGGGGGCGCGTAAACGAGCAGTACTTC,CASSPDRGRVNEQYF
TRBJ2-1,.,.,TRBV29-1,TGCAGCGTTGCCCGGATAGGGAGCTATGAGCAGTTCTTC,CSVARIGSYEQFF
TRBJ1-5,.,.,TRBV7-2,TGTGCCAGCAACCTAGGGGTCAATCAGCCCCAGCATTTT,CASNLGVNQPQHF
TRBJ1-2,.,.,TRBV21-1,TGTGCCAGCACTACAGGGGGCGGTGCTAACTATGGCTACACCTTC,CASTTGGGANYGYTF
TRBJ1-2,.,once,TRBV6-6,TGTGCCAGCAGGGAAAGGGAGAACTATGGCTACACCTTC,CASRERENYGYTF
TRBJ2-7,.,.,TRBV7-2,TGTGCCAGCAGCTTAAGGGCTAGCGAAATGTACGAGCAGTACTTC,CASSLRASEMYEQYF
TRBJ1-1,.,.,TRBV5-1,TGCGCCAGCAGCTTGGTAGAGGGACACAACACTGAAGCTTTCTTT,CASSLVEGHNTEAFF
TRBJ1-5,.,.,TRBV27,TGTGCCAGCAGTTTTAGGGGTAGCAATCAGCCCCAGCATTTT,CASSFRGSNQPQHF